The 8 T cell receptor beta chains listed next were all sequenced from one sample in a study of cytomegalovirus exposure and HLA in healthy donors. PCR amplification relied on 60 Vbeta primers (plus 13 Jbeta primers). TCRdb's table, derived via immunoSEQ multiplex PCR, lists solely in-frame clones and lacks some. Among 65,000 to 80,000 clones listed, just under 80% were seen once. Sequencing used PBMCs. These receptor sequences come from a woman aged 40 to 50 in good health and CMV-seropositive.

The rearrangement uses TRBV7-2 and TRBJ2-5; D unresolved. The CDR3 is 13 amino acids. The V end lost 5 bases, the J end lost 1 base, and 8 bases lay between the germline ends. Germline-derived CDR1 and CDR2 are SGHTA and FQGNSA. The CDR3 region is CASSTPGQETQYF. The CDR3, as DNA: TGTGCCAGCAGCACCCCGGGCCAAGAGACCCAGTACTTC. Full variable domain (missing parts from reference TRBV7-2 and TRBJ2-5): GAGVSQSPSNKVTEKGKDVELRCDPISGHTALYWYRQSLGQGLEFLIYFQGNSAPDKSGLPSDRFSAERTGGSVSTLTIQRTQQEDSAVYLCASSTPGQETQYFGPGTRLLVL.

V usage is TRBV27 and J usage is TRBJ1-5; D gene unclear. The germline V and J ends were trimmed by 5 bases and 3 bases, with 11 bases remaining between them. Germline CDR1 is MNHEY and CDR2 is SMNVEV (reference sequence). The CDR3 runs 14 residues. The CDR3 DNA sequence: TGTGCCAGCAGTACGACAAGCTACAATCAGCCCCAGCATTTT. It is translated as CASSTTSYNQPQHF.

This clone came up once. This rearrangement joins TRBV7-9 to TRBJ2-1; 7 bases line up with TRBD2. The CDR3 runs to 14 residues. Per the germline V gene, CDR1 is SEHNR and CDR2 is FQNEAQ (reference sequence). With 8 bases clipped from V and 4 bases from J, the junction kept 8 bases outside the gene matches. CDR3 in amino acids: CASLGLDAYNEQFF. The CDR3 region has the DNA TGTGCCAGCCTAGGACTAGATGCTTACAATGAGCAGTTCTTC.

The chain links TRBV2 to TRBJ2-7; D gene ambiguous. V shed 3 bases and J shed 2 bases, with 5 bases lying between them. The CDR3 spans 12 residues. CDR1 is SNHLY and CDR2 is FYNNEI in the germline V gene. The CDR3 nucleotides are TGTGCCAGCAGTGACCCAGCCTACGAGCAGTACTTC. Encoded protein: CASSDPAYEQYF.

In its sample, this clone was seen once. This chain connects TRBV6-5 to TRBJ2-2; D unresolved. This CDR3 contains 14 residues. Germline lookup yields CDR1 MNHEY and CDR2 SVGAGI. Trimming took 4 bases from V and 2 from J, leaving 8 bases between them. In nucleotides, the CDR3 is TGTGCCAGCAGTTTCCAACTAAACACCGGGGAGCTGTTTTTT. Amino acid sequence: CASSFQLNTGELFF.

V and J are TRBV13 and TRBJ2-5; tentatively, D is TRBD1 or TRBD2 (5 bases each). The J call may be faulty, since TRBJ2-7 better matches the DNA end. This CDR3 spans 13 amino acids. Germline V gene lookup returns CDR1 PRHDT and CDR2 FYEKMQ (reference sequence). CDR3 amino acids: CASSLGGRDEQYF. CDR3 DNA sequence: TGTGCCAGCAGCTTAGGGGGGCGGGACGAGCAGTACTTC.

This chain joins TRBV7-9 and TRBJ1-3; D unresolved. Germline V gives CDR1 SEHNR, CDR2 FQNEAQ (reference sequence). There are 15 residues in the CDR3. Trimming removed 4 bases at V and 0 bases at J, with 10 bases between. The CDR3 region has the DNA TGTGCCAGCAGCTCTGGGCCTCTCTCTGGAAACACCATATATTTT. It yields the protein CASSSGPLSGNTIYF.

CDR3 nucleotide sequence: TGTGCCAGCAGCTTGGTCCAGACTAACTATGGCTACACCTTC. The encoded protein is CASSLVQTNYGYTF. The V call is TRBV5-4, the J call TRBJ1-2, with unresolved D. The germline gives CDR1 SGHNT, CDR2 YYREEE (reference sequence). V was shortened by 0 bases and J by 0 bases, with 6 bases between the two germline ends. The CDR3 runs 14 residues.